The next 4 T cell receptor beta chains were all read from a single sample in a study of cytomegalovirus exposure and HLA in healthy donors. Amplification used 60 Vbeta primers and 13 Jbeta primers. Assay: immunoSEQ multiplex PCR; the TCRdb copy retains only in-frame clones and omits some. Of some 150,000 clones in the sample, 70% to 80% were seen once. The sample consisted of PBMCs. The receptors derive from a human donor in good health.

V is TRBV5-6 and J is TRBJ2-7; D perhaps matches TRBD1 (5 bases). The V gene lost 0 bases and the J gene lost 1 base, with 11 bases spanning the gap. The CDR3 totals 15 residues. Germline loops: CDR1 SGHDT, CDR2 YYEEEE. CDR3 amino acids: CASSLDGAGSYEQYF. Here the CDR3 DNA reads TGTGCCAGCAGCTTGGACGGAGCAGGGTCCTACGAGCAGTACTTC.

The chain has TRBV6-4 and TRBJ1-1; D unclear. This CDR3 contains 14 residues. Germline V gives CDR1 MRHNA, CDR2 SNTAGT. Trimming cost V 4 bases and J 1 base, with 10 bases left between them. The CDR3 spells CASSVSNGNTEAFF. The CDR3 region has the DNA TGTGCCAGCAGTGTCTCAAACGGGAACACTGAAGCTTTCTTT.

This chain links TRBV4-2 with TRBJ2-1, with TRBD2 matching over 9 bases. The CDR3 contains 19 residues. V was pared by 6 bases and J by 0 bases, with 15 bases of the junction left unmatched. Germline CDR1 LGHNA, CDR2 YNFKEQ. CDR3 in amino acids: CASRPTGSQLAGSYNEQFF. CDR3 DNA sequence: TGTGCCAGCAGGCCCACCGGGTCCCAACTAGCGGGCTCCTACAATGAGCAGTTCTTC.

The chain uses TRBV5-4 and TRBJ1-2; 7 bases are a match to TRBD1. The V and J ends lost 4 bases and 7 bases, in that order; junction bases with no gene match: 7. The CDR3 spans 13 residues. In germline, CDR1 is SGHNT, CDR2 YYREEE (reference sequence). The DNA for the CDR3 is TGTGCCAGCAGCCCAGACAGGGTTGGTGGCTACACCTTC. This sequence encodes CASSPDRVGGYTF. Looking up the rest from reference TRBV5-4 and TRBJ1-2 gives the full variable domain: ETGVTQSPTHLIKTRGQQVTLRCSSQSGHNTVSWYQQALGQGPQFIFQYYREEENGRGNFPPRFSGLQFPNYSSELNVNALELDDSALYLCASSPDRVGGYTFGSGTRLTVV.